This record covers a single T cell receptor beta chain. Its antigen has not been determined. This sample is part of a study of T cells expressing NK-cell markers (dated by TCRdb to 2020 to 2021). In terms of the full investigation: In sorted CD3+CD56+NKG2C+, CD3+CD56+NKG2C- and CD3+CD56-NKG2C+ T-cell subsets from 7 or 8 donors, TCR beta-chain repertoires were profiled. Illumina HiSeq 2000/2500, MiSeq or NextSeq was used to sequence libraries as 2 x 150 bp reads. All eight donors whose samples were sequenced were randomly selected healthy volunteers, three of them men and five women. Seven of the eight sequenced donors were HCMV-seropositive and one was HCMV-seronegative.

A commercial ELISA kit detecting HCMV-specific IgG in serum was used to determine HCMV serostatus. Peripheral blood mononuclear cells were isolated from blood by Ficoll density gradient centrifugation. The reads were generated on an Illumina HiSeq 2000. The TCR beta cDNA libraries were made using 5'RACE template switching, a step that added both a universal primer site and unique molecular identifiers. cDNA synthesis was primed from the TCR beta constant segment, followed by two successive PCR amplification steps. In the authors' own workflow: Reads were demultiplexed and grouped by UMI with MIGEC, and clonotypes were assembled and quantified with MiTCR. To remove erroneous sequences, TCR cDNA sequences were retained only when supported by two or more reads. The tcR package was used for downstream repertoire analysis, and clonotypes were matched across fractions by CDR3 nucleotide sequence plus V segment. VDJmatch was used to annotate antigen specificity against VDJdb, with one amino acid substitution allowed in CDR3. TCRdb reprocessed the raw reads; every CDR3 protein sequence is a single record, and DNA is not supplied. In this record, the V and J calls reflect TCRdb's handling and not the investigators' own analysis. This sample's table carries a few hundred thousand distinct CDR3 sequences. Almost 1.5% of the sample goes to the ten largest clones.

General study outcomes and caveats: Those dominant clonotypes were again the most abundant among CD3+CD56-NKG2C+ cells in a handful of donors, at roughly 28.3-60.1%. For five or six donors, the dominant CD3+CD56+NKG2C+ clonotypes were among the top 10 CD8+ clonotypes and accounted for roughly 1.0-7.5% of CD8+ T cells. Whether the expanded NKG2C-expressing T cell clones were specific for HCMV antigens was left unclear.

For CDR1 and CDR2, the germline V gene lists SGHDN and FVKESK. From the cysteine up to the phenylalanine, the CDR3 has a length of 16 residues. The DNA is not on file. Source material: blood T cells: a sorted CD56 or NKG2C T cell subset, CD4+ or CD8+ T cells, or bulk PBMC T cells (not recorded which). The rearrangement combines TRBV14 with TRBJ2-1; TCRdb's D call, TRBD1, is unchecked because there is no DNA. The sequence derives from a woman aged 50 to 65 in good health. Donor details come from another sample of the same person, matched by shared clones. The CDR3: CASSRGTGRSYNEQFF.